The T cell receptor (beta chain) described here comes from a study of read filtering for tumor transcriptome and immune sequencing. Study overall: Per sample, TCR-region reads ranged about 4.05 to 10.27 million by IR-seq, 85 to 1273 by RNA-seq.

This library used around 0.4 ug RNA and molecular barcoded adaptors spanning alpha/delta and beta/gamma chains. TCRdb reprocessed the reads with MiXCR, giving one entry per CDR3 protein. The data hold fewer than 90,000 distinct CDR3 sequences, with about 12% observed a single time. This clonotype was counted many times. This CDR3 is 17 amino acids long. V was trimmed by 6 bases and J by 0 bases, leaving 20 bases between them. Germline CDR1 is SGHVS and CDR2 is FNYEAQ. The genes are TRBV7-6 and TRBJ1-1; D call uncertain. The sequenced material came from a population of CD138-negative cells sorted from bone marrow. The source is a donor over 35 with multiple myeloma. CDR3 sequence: CASSSGRTILLNTEAFF. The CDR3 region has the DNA TGTGCCAGCAGTTCTGGTAGGACCATCCTATTGAACACTGAAGCTTTCTTT.